These T cell receptor beta chains were read from a single sample in a study of shared clonotypes between healthy human individuals. Clones were read by immunoSEQ multiplex PCR, and TCRdb kept only the in-frame ones, dropping some. The sample lists about 2 million clones, approximately 94% seen once, with roughly 1.2% in the top ten. Sequences were obtained from naive CD8+ T cells sorted from blood. The receptors were sampled from a young man in good health. Each CDR3 is given with its conserved first and last residue.

V	J	CDR3
TRBV5-8	TRBJ2-7	CASSDRGRIHEQYF
TRBV4-3	TRBJ1-2	CASSQFNGPGGYTF
TRBV7-9	TRBJ1-4	CASSATGGKLFF
TRBV4-1	TRBJ2-3	CASSQVVAGGTDTQYF
TRBV5-6	TRBJ2-7	CASSLKVYEQYF
TRBV6-5	TRBJ1-1	CASSTQLMNTEAFF
TRBV13	TRBJ2-7	CASSLLANAYEQYF
TRBV27	TRBJ1-2	CASSLQGQAGGYTF
TRBV7-9	TRBJ2-7	CASSPTSGYEQYF
TRBV27	TRBJ2-2	CASTTTGYTGELFF
TRBV13	TRBJ2-7	CASSLRDGTYEQYF
TRBV9	TRBJ2-2	CASSVGNTGELFF
TRBV5-4	TRBJ2-7	CASSMGGGYEQYF
TRBV10-3	TRBJ2-5	CAISEVRGGRETQYF
TRBV27	TRBJ1-2	CASTPGLGYGYTF
TRBV19	TRBJ1-2	CASSISSETGLNYGYTF
TRBV6-1	TRBJ2-7	CASSERPGGYYEQYF